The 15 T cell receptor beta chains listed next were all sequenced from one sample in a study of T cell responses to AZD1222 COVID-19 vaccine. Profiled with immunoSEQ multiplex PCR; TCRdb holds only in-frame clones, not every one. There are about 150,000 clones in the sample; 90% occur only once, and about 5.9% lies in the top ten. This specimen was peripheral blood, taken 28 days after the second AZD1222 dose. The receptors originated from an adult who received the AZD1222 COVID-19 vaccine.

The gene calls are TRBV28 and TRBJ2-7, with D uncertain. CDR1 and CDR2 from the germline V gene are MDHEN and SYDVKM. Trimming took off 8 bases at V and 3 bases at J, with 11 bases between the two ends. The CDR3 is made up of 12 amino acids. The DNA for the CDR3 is TGTGCCAGCCATAACAGCGACTACGAGCAGTACTTC. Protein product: CASHNSDYEQYF.

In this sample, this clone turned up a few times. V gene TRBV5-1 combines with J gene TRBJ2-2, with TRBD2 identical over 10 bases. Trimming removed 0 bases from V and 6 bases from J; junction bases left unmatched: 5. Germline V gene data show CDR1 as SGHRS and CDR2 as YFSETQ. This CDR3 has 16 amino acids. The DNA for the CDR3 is TGCGCCAGCAGCTTGGCGGCTAGCGGGAGTTCCGGGGAGCTGTTTTTT. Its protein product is CASSLAASGSSGELFF.

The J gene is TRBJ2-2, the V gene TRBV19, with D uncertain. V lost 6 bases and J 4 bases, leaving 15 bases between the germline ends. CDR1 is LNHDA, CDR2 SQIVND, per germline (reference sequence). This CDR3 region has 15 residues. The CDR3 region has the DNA TGTGCCAGTAGCGCTGGCTTTACCATCACCGGGGAGCTGTTTTTT. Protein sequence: CASSAGFTITGELFF.

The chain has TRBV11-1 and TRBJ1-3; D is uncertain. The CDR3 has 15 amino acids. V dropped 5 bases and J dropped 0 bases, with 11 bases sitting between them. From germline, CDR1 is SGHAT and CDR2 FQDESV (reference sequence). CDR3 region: CASSRRGSSGNTIYF. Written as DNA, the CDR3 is TGTGCCAGCAGCCGACGGGGAAGCTCTGGAAACACCATATATTTT. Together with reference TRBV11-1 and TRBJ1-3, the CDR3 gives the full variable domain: EAEVAQSPRYKITEKSQAVAFWCDPISGHATLYWYRQILGQGPELLVQFQDESVVDDSQLPKDRFSAERLKGVDSTLKIQPAELGDSAMYLCASSRRGSSGNTIYFGEGSWLTVV.

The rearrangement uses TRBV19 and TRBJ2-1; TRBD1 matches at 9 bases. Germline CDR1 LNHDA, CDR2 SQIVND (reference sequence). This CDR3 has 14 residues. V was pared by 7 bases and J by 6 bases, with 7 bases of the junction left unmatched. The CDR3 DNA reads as TGTGCCAGTAAAGCCGGGACAGGGTTCAATGAGCAGTTCTTC. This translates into CASKAGTGFNEQFF.

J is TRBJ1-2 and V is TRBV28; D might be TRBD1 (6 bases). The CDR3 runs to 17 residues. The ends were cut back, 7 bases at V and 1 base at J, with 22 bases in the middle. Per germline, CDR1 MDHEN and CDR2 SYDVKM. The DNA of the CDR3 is TGTGCCAGCACTATTGGCGGGGGGGGCCCCATTAACTATGGCTACACCTTC. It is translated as CASTIGGGGPINYGYTF.

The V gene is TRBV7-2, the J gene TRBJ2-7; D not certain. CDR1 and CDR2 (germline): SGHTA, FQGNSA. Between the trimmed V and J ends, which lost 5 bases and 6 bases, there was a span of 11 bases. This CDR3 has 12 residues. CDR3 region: CASSPPAPEQYF. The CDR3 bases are TGTGCCAGCAGCCCCCCGGCCCCCGAGCAGTACTTC.

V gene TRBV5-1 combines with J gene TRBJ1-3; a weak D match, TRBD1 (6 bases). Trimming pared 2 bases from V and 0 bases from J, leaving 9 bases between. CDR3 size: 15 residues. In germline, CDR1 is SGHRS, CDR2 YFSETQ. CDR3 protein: CASSLQGGSGNTIYF. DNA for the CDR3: TGCGCCAGCAGCTTACAGGGAGGCTCTGGAAACACCATATATTTT.

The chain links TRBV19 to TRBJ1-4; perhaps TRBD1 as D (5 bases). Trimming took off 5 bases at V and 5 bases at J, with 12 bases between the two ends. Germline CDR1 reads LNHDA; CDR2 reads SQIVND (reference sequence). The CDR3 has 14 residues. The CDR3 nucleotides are TGTGCCAGTAGTGACCGGGACCTCAATGAAAAACTGTTTTTT. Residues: CASSDRDLNEKLFF.

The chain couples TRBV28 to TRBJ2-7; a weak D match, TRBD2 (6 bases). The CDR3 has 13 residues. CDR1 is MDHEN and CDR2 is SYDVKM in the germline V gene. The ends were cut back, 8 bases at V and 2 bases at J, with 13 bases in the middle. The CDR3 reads CASEGGPTYEQYF. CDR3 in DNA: TGTGCCAGCGAGGGAGGACCAACCTACGAGCAGTACTTC.

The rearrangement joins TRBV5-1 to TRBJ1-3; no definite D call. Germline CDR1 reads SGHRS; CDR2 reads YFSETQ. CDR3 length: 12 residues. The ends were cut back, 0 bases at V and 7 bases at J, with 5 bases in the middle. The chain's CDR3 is CASSLVGNTIYF. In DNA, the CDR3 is TGCGCCAGCAGCTTGGTGGGGAACACCATATATTTT.

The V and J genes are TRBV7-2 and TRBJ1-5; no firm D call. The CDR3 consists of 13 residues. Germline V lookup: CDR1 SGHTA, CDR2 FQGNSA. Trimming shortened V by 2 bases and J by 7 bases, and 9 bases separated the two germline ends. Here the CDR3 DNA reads TGTGCCAGCAGCTTACTACGAGGACAGCCCCAGCATTTT. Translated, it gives CASSLLRGQPQHF.

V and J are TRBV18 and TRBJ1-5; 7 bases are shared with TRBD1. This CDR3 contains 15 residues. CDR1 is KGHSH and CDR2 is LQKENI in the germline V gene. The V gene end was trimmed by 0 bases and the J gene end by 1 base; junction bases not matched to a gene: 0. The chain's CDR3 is CASSPPTGSNQPQHF. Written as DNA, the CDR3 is TGTGCCAGCTCACCACCGACAGGGAGCAATCAGCCCCAGCATTTT. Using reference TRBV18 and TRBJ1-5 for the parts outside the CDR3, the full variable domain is NAGVMQNPRHLVRRRGQEARLRCSPMKGHSHVYWYRQLPEEGLKFMVYLQKENIIDESGMPKERFSAEFPKEGPSILRIQQVVRGDSAAYFCASSPPTGSNQPQHFGDGTRLSIL.

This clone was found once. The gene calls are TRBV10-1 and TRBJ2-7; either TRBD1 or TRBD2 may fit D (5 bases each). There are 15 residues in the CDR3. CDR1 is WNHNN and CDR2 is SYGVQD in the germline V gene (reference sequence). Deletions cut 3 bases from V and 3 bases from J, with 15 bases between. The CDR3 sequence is CASSDSPGRGYEQYF. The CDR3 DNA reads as TGCGCCAGCAGTGACTCACCGGGACGGGGCTACGAGCAGTACTTC.

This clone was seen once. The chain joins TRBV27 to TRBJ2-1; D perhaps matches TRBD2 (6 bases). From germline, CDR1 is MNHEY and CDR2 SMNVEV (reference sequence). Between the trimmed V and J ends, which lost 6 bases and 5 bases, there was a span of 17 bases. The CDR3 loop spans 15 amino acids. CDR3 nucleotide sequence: TGTGCCAGCAGCGGAACTAGCATCCGCAACAATGAGCAGTTCTTC. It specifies CASSGTSIRNNEQFF.